This is a list of T cell receptor beta chains from one sample in a study of shared clonotypes between healthy human individuals. Some clones are missing from TCRdb's copy, which holds only in-frame ones; the method was immunoSEQ multiplex PCR. The sample lists millions of clones, approximately 95% occurring once. Sequencing was done on a sample of naive CD4+ T cells from PBMCs. Receptors originate from a young man in good health. Some clones in this sample may be carry-over from other donors' samples. Both conserved end residues are part of each CDR3. The order of the fields is D gene, J gene, V gene, clone size, CDR3 DNA, CDR3 protein. A D gene is named only where the DNA matches it firmly. Size is omitted from some rows. Given values are once, few, many or a class for expanded clones.

TRBD2 | TRBJ2-7 | TRBV10-3 | - | TGTGCCATCAGGGATCCGGGACTAGCGGGAACAGACGAGCAGTACTTC | CAIRDPGLAGTDEQYF
- | TRBJ2-6 | TRBV6-5 | - | TGTGCCAGCAGTTACGCGTTAAGTGGGGCCAACGTCCTGACTTTC | CASSYALSGANVLTF
- | TRBJ2-7 | TRBV29-1 | - | TGCAGCGTTAGGACGGACTCCTACGAGCAGTACTTC | CSVRTDSYEQYF
- | TRBJ2-5 | TRBV7-9 | - | TGTGCCAGCTCGGAGGAGACCCAGTACTTC | CASSEETQYF
TRBD1 | TRBJ1-1 | TRBV7-9 | - | TGTGCCAGCGGAAGGGGGCACCCTAGGGGTGGAATAACTGAAGCTTTCTTT | CASGRGHPRGGITEAFF
- | TRBJ2-2 | TRBV10-2 | - | TGCGCCAGCCGGGTGGGGAGCACCGGGGAGCTGTTTTTT | CASRVGSTGELFF
TRBD2 | TRBJ2-1 | TRBV4-1 | - | TGCGCCAGCAGCGCTCGGGAGGGGCGGGGGCCCGGCAATGAGCAGTTCTTC | CASSAREGRGPGNEQFF
- | TRBJ2-5 | TRBV28 | - | TGTGCCAGCAGTTTATTAAGCTGGGAGACCCAGTACTTC | CASSLLSWETQYF
TRBD2 | TRBJ2-5 | TRBV7-2 | - | TGTGCCAGCAGCTTAGAGTTAGCGGGGGTGTTGGAGACCCAGTACTTC | CASSLELAGVLETQYF
TRBD1 | TRBJ1-5 | TRBV6-5 | - | TGTGCCAGCAATCCAGGGGGAAGGCAGCCCCAGCATTTT | CASNPGGRQPQHF
- | TRBJ1-1 | TRBV19 | - | TGTGCCACCCAAATCCTGGGGGCCAGGACTGAAGCTTTCTTT | CATQILGARTEAFF
- | TRBJ2-7 | TRBV28 | - | TGTGCCAGCACTATGGGCGTACCAGGTAATTACGAGCAGTACTTC | CASTMGVPGNYEQYF
- | TRBJ2-1 | TRBV5-6 | - | TGTGCCAGCAGCCCCTGGGACACTTACAATGAGCAGTTCTTC | CASSPWDTYNEQFF
TRBD1 | TRBJ1-2 | TRBV6-1 | - | TGTGCCAGCAGTGAGATTGCAGGGGGGCACTATGGCTACACCTTC | CASSEIAGGHYGYTF
- | TRBJ2-7 | TRBV5-6 | - | TGTGCCAGCAGCCTACTATTCAACTACGAGCAGTACTTC | CASSLLFNYEQYF
- | TRBJ1-1 | TRBV29-1 | few | TGCAGCGTTGAAGACCGCATTGGGACTGAAGCTTTCTTT | CSVEDRIGTEAFF
- | TRBJ1-1 | TRBV7-9 | - | TGTGCCAGCAGCCCGGGACACTTAGAAGCTTTCTTT | CASSPGHLEAFF
- | TRBJ1-3 | TRBV14 | - | TGTGCCAGCAGCCCTACAGAAGCCAGAAACACCATATATTTT | CASSPTEARNTIYF
- | TRBJ2-6 | TRBV6-5 | - | TGTGCCAGCAGCGACGCAGGGGCCGGGGCCAACGTCCTGACTTTC | CASSDAGAGANVLTF
TRBD1 | TRBJ1-5 | TRBV6-7 | - | TGTGCCAGCGTCCCGGGACAGAGTTATCAGCCCCAGCATTTT | CASVPGQSYQPQHF